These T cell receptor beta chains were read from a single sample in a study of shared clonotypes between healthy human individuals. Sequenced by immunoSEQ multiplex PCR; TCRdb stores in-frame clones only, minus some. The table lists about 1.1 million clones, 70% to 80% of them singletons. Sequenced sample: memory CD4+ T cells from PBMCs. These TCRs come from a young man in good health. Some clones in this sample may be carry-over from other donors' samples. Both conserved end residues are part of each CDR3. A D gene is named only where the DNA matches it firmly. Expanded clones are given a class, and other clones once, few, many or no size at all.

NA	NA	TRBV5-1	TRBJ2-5	TGCGCCAGCAGCTTGGTGCCTGACCAAGAGACCCAGTACTTC	CASSLVPDQETQYF
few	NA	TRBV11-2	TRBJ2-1	TGTGCCAGCAGCCCGAAGTTGGCGGGCGCCCGCAATGAGCAGTTCTTC	CASSPKLAGARNEQFF
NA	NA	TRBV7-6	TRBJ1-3	TGTGCCAGCAGCCCAACCGGGGGTCACTCTGGAAACACCATATATTTT	CASSPTGGHSGNTIYF
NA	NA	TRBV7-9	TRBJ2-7	TGTGCCAGCAGCTTACGGGAGCCGAGAACCTACGAGCAGTACTTC	CASSLREPRTYEQYF
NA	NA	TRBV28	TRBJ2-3	TGTGCTCTAAAGGGGACCACAGATACGCAGTATTTT	CALKGTTDTQYF
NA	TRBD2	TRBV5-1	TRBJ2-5	TGCGCCAGCAGCCCGGGGACTAGTGGTTTGGGGGAGACCCAGTACTTC	CASSPGTSGLGETQYF
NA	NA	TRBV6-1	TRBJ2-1	TGTGCCAGCAGTGTCGACATGGGCCCCTACAATGAGCAGTTCTTC	CASSVDMGPYNEQFF
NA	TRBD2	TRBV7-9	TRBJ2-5	TGTGCCAACAGCTTCCCGACTAGCGGGGAAGAGACCCAGTACTTC	CANSFPTSGEETQYF
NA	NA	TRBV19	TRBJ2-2	TGTGCCAGTAGTATAGGGGCGACCACCGGGGAGCTGTTTTTT	CASSIGATTGELFF
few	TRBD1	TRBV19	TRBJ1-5	TGTGCCAGCCGGACAGGAGGCAATCAGCCCCAGCATTTT	CASRTGGNQPQHF
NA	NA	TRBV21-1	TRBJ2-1	TGTGCCAGCAGCACAGGGGGGCGAAGCCTGGGTACTGACAATGAGCAGTTCTTC	CASSTGGRSLGTDNEQFF
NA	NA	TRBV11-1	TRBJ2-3	TGTGCCAGCAGCTTAGGGGTTCATAGCACAGATACGCAGTATTTT	CASSLGVHSTDTQYF
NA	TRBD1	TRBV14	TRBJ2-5	TGTGCCAGCAGCCAAGAAAGACAGGGCCAAGAGACCCAGTACTTC	CASSQERQGQETQYF
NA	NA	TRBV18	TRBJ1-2	TGTGCCAGCTCACGGACGGGATCGGGGGAGGGCTACACCTTC	CASSRTGSGEGYTF
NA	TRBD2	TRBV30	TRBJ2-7	TGTGCCTGGGCCCGGGGAGGGGCCGTTTCCTACGAGCAGTACTTC	CAWARGGAVSYEQYF
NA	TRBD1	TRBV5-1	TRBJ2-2	TGCGCCAGCAGCCCGGGACAGAGCACCGGGGAGCTGTTTTTT	CASSPGQSTGELFF
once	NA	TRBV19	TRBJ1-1	TGTGCCAGTAGGTACCCGGGTGAAGCTTTCTTT	CASRYPGEAFF
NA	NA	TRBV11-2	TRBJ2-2	TGTGCCAGCAGCTTGGACAGTTGGGACACCGGGGAGCTGTTTTTT	CASSLDSWDTGELFF
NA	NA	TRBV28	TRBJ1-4	TGTGCCAGCAGTGGCCGGGGGAGTACGGCTAATGAAAAACTGTTTTTT	CASSGRGSTANEKLFF
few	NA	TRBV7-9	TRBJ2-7	TGTGCCAGCAGTACCGGCCAGTCCTACGAGCAGTACTTC	CASSTGQSYEQYF
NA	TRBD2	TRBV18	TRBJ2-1	TGTGCCAGCTCACCTCGACTAGCGGGGGGCCACAATGAGCAGTTCTTC	CASSPRLAGGHNEQFF
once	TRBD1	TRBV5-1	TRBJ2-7	TGCGCCAGCAGCTTAGGGGACAGGGGCCCCGAGCAGTACTTC	CASSLGDRGPEQYF